This T cell receptor (beta chain) was profiled in a study of blood T cell repertoires in COVID-19. Authors' methods: Nucleated cell number was recorded as an estimate derived from reference gene primer amplification. Sequencing was performed with immunoSEQ multiplex PCR; in TCRdb, only in-frame clones are kept and a portion is missing. The V and J calls and clone size are taken from that table; D and trimming were inferred from the DNA. The sample gives about 97,000 clones, over 75% of which show up once; about 4.4% is in the top ten. This CDR3 is 12 amino acids long. Germline CDR1 is GTSNPN and CDR2 is SVGIG (reference sequence).

The rearrangement uses TRBV30 and TRBJ1-2, with a possible D match to TRBD1 (5 bases). The sequence was obtained from a man in his sixties with acute or convalescent COVID-19. The sequencing sample was made of peripheral blood. As DNA, the CDR3 is TGTGTTGGGAGTACGGGGGTCTATGGCTACACCTTC. This encodes CVGSTGVYGYTF.